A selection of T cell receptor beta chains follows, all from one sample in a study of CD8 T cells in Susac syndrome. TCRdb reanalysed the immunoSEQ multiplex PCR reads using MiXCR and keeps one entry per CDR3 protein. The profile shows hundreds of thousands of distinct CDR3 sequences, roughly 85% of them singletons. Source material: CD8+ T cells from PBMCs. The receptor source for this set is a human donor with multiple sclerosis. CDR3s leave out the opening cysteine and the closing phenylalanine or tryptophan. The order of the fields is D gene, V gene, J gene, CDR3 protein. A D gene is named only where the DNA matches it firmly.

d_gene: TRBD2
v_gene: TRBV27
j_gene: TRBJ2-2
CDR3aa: ASSPGLAGVGTGELF

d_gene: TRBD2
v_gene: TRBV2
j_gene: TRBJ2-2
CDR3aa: ASSEYDSGSGTGELF

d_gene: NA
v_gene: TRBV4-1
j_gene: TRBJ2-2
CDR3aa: ASSPSVAVNTGELF

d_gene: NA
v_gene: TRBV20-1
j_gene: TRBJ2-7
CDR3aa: SAPIYYEQY

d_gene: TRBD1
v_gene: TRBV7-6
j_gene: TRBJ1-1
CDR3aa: ASSSPGQGLNEAF

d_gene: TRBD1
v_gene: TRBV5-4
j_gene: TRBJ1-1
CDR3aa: ASSSGTGAVNTEAF

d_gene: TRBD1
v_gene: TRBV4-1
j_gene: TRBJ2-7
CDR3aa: ASSQADRGAYEQY

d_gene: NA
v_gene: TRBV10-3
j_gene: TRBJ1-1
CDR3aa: AISEMVLTEAF

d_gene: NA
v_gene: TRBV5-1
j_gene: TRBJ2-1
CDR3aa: ASSLPGPDSNEQF

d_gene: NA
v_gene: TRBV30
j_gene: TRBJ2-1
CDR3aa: AWSVGYEQF

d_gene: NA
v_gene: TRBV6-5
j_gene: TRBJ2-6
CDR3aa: ATKYSGANVLT

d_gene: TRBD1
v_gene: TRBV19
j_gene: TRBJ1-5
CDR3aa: ASSLGQGWQPQH

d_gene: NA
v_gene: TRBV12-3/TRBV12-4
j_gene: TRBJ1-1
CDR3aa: ASSFQTEAF

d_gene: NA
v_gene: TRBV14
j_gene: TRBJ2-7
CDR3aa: ASSQDARSSYEQY

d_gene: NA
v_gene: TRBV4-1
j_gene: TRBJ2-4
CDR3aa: ASSQEPVAAAGAKNIQY

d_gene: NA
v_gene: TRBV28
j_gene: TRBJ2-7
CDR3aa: ASSPAETVDRFVQY

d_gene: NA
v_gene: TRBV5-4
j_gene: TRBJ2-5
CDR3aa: ASSLVPGPETQY

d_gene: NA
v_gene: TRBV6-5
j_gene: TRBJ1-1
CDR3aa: ASSLLVGSEAF

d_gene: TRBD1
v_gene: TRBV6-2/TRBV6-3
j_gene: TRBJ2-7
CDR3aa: ASSYSRGPYEQY

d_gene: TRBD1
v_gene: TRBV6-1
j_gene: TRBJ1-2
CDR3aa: ALASGDRMGYGYT

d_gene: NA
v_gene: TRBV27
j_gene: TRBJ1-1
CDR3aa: ASSFSTNTEAF

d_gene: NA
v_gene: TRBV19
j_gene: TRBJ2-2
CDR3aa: ASSSPDRPGELF

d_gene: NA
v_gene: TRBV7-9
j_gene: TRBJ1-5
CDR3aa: ASSPGGGPQH

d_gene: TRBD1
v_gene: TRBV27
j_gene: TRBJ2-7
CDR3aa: ASSSWDRVYEQY

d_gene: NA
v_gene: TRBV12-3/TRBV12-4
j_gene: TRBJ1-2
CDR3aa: ASSSGDRGYT

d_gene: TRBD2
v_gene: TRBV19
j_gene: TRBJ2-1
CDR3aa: ASSALAGGANEQF

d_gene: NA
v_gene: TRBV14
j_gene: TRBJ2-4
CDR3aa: ASSQVYGGETRVGNIQY